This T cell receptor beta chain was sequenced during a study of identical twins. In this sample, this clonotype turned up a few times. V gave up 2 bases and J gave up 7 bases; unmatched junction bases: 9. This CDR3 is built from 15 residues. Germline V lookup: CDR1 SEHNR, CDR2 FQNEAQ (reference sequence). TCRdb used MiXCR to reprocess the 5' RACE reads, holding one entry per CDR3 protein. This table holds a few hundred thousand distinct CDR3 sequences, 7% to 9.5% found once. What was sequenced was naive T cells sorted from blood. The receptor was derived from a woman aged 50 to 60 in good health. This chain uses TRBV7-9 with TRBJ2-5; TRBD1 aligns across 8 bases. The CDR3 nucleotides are TGTGCCAGCAGCTTACGACAGGGGCAATCTGTGACCCAGTACTTC. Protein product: CASSLRQGQSVTQYF.